This T cell receptor (beta chain) emerged from a study of blood T cell repertoires in COVID-19. V shed 3 bases and J 2 bases; nucleotides not matched to a gene: 8. CDR3 length: 15 residues. Per the germline V gene, CDR1 is DFQATT and CDR2 is SNEGSKA (reference sequence). Profiling relied on immunoSEQ multiplex PCR, and the TCRdb table lists in-frame clones only, not all of them. The sample shows some 60,000 clones, approximately 90% of them seen only once. The receptor was isolated from a human donor in a cohort sampled during active COVID-19. The sequencing input was peripheral blood. The gene calls are TRBV20-1 and TRBJ2-7, with 9 bases lining up with TRBD2. CDR3 loop: CSASRLAGEPYEQYF. The CDR3 DNA is TGCAGTGCTAGTCGATTAGCGGGAGAACCCTACGAGCAGTACTTC.